This T cell receptor beta chain was identified in a study of T-cell reconstitution after alpha-beta-depleted transplantation in children. Study results and caveats: The origin of high day-60 TCRbeta diversity in some patients lay in surviving recipient T cells and thymic progenitors. By about two months after transplant, alpha-beta T cells reportedly arose from several hundred graft clones that had expanded.

Unique molecular identifiers were used to barcode this TCRbeta library. A single record per CDR3 protein comes from TCRdb applying MiXCR to the PCR reads. The sample has about 31,000 distinct CDR3 sequences, approximately 6.5% seen once. This clonotype was seen many times. Antigen unknown. Trimming pared 4 bases from V and 2 bases from J, leaving 11 bases between. This CDR3 comprises 13 residues. The germline V gene has CDR1 GTSNPN and CDR2 SVGIG (reference sequence). This chain uses TRBV30 with TRBJ2-5; D not certain. This material consisted of peripheral blood, taken 60 days after TCRalphabeta/CD19-depleted stem cell transplant. This receptor was taken from a child under two years old who had a stem cell transplant for acute myeloid leukemia, so the T cells may come from the graft donor. CDR3 loop: CAWNVQVQETQYF. CDR3 nucleotides: TGTGCCTGGAATGTTCAGGTTCAAGAGACCCAGTACTTC.